Included here is one T cell receptor (beta chain) sequence, with context. This entry comes from a study of OX40 agonist ivuxolimab in advanced cancers. Study context: A partial response was reached by three patients: one with hepatocellular carcinoma and two with cutaneous melanoma.

Profiled with immunoSEQ multiplex PCR; TCRdb holds only in-frame clones, not every one. Counted here are 67,000 or so clones, around 81% occurring once; the ten biggest clones make up around 4%. The source material was CD4+ or CD8+ T cells sorted from blood, sampled in a trial of the OX40 agonist ivuxolimab. The receptor was derived from an adult with an advanced solid tumor such as melanoma, head and neck, liver or kidney cancer.

CDR3 coding DNA: TGTGCCAGCAGCCCCAGTGGGACAGGGGGCCGAAAACTGTTTTTT. Encoded protein: CASSPSGTGGRKLFF. The gene calls are TRBV7-2 and TRBJ1-4, with TRBD1 matching over 12 bases. V dropped 5 bases and J dropped 10; count of bases not matched to a gene: 8. The CDR3 has 15 amino acids. Germline CDR1 and CDR2: SGHTA and FQGNSA.